In its sample, the clone carrying this T cell receptor beta chain was seen many times. Antigen specificity is unknown. This entry belongs to a study of read filtering for tumor transcriptome and immune sequencing. At the level of the study: Roughly 8 patients were R-ISS I, roughly 17 were R-ISS II, six or seven were R-ISS III. Study-level points and caveats: Even smaller IR-seq throughput identified most shared clonotypes. Dropping single-read clonotypes raised IR-seq and RNA-seq shared-clonotype correlation.

Germline V gene sequence: CDR1 SQVTM, CDR2 ANQGSEA. The V gene lost 5 bases and the J gene lost 5 bases, with 12 bases spanning the gap. This CDR3 region has 12 residues. This library used roughly 400 ng RNA and molecular barcoded adaptors spanning alpha/delta and beta/gamma chains. TCRdb independently ran MiXCR on the reads; one entry per CDR3 protein. The sample gives roughly 41,000 distinct CDR3 sequences, about an eighth of which show up once; 38% is in the top ten. The sample comprised a population of CD138-negative cells sorted from bone marrow. The source is a donor aged 40 or older with multiple myeloma. The V gene is TRBV29-1, the J gene TRBJ2-5; tentative D call: TRBD2 (5 bases). The CDR3: CSVRGSDETQYF. The CDR3 bases are TGCAGCGTTAGAGGGAGTGATGAGACCCAGTACTTC.